A selection of T cell receptor beta chains follows, all from one sample in a study of cytomegalovirus exposure and HLA in healthy donors. Clones were read by immunoSEQ multiplex PCR, and TCRdb kept only the in-frame ones, dropping some. There are around 160,000 clones in the sample; 60% to 85% occur only once, and 6.5% to 8% lies in the top ten. Sequences were obtained from PBMCs. Every receptor here comes from a woman in her thirties or forties in good health and CMV-seropositive. Both conserved end residues are part of each CDR3. Each record gives: CDR3 protein, V gene.

CASSQVQGLSQPQHF	TRBV4-1
CASNDFGGMGEKLFF	TRBV6-1
CASSETRDRATYEQYF	TRBV5-1
CASSPGTGLSPLHF	TRBV5-5
CASSYTGTGNSPLHF	TRBV6-5
CASSYDWGSSNSPLHF	TRBV6-5
CASSFLRDIRTEAFF	TRBV7-9
CASSRDTIYEQYF	TRBV2
CASSLLWGDYTF	TRBV5-4
CASSTQTNYGYTF	TRBV6-1
CASSPGGRAEAFF	TRBV19
CASSEYSGSAGYTF	TRBV2
CASSLDTRTVAYEQYF	TRBV5-1
CASSPEAGCEAFF	TRBV5-4
CASSLLAGGSSYEQYF	TRBV27
CASRKTGGDQPQHF	TRBV5-6
CASSEHGRGVYEQFF	TRBV25-1
CAIGGGEKLFF	TRBV10-3
CASSPQGQGTDTQYF	TRBV28
CASSLDGGGASGVQYF	TRBV5-1
CASSPWASGGPNEQFF	TRBV5-4
CASSPKTGYGYTF	TRBV4-1
CASSWGLDIEQFF	TRBV7-2